This is a list of T cell receptor beta chains from one sample in a study of molecular identifiers for immune sequencing clone quantification. Via MiXCR, TCRdb re-called the PCR reads, giving one row per CDR3 protein. The sample has 600,000 to 650,000 distinct CDR3 sequences, about 20% seen once. The sequenced material came from naive CD8+ T cells from blood, with Jurkat cell RNA spiked in. These receptors were collected from a human donor in good health. Some libraries in this study had Jurkat cell RNA spiked in. The CDR3 runs from the conserved cysteine through the conserved F or W. Size is stated for part of the rows, as once, few or many counts, or as a class when the clone is expanded.

size	length	V	J	CDR3
many	14	TRBV27	TRBJ1-1	CASSLRGAYTEAFF
many	12	TRBV9	TRBJ2-3	CASSVRGDTQYF
few	17	TRBV27	TRBJ2-1	CASSFDPRGFDYNEQFF
many	13	TRBV29-1	TRBJ2-2	CSVAGGSTGELFF
many	15	TRBV6-1	TRBJ2-3	CASRGTWSSTDTQYF
many	13	TRBV7-9	TRBJ2-2	CASSSQGAGELFF
many	13	TRBV5-1	TRBJ2-5	CASRGGIEETQYF
many	15	TRBV29-1	TRBJ1-4	CSVAGTVATNEKLFF
few	13	TRBV19	TRBJ1-2	CASSIGEGDGYTF
many	15	TRBV4-3	TRBJ1-1	CASSQGSGMNTEAFF
NA	14	TRBV6-6	TRBJ1-4	CASSYSSFNEKLFF
many	20	TRBV7-9	TRBJ1-5	CASSFNPGQGPFYSNQPQHF
many	16	TRBV6-2/TRBV6-3	TRBJ2-3	CASSHPGQDPTDTQYF
NA	14	TRBV30	TRBJ2-7	CAWSGGQGVAEQYF
many	13	TRBV29-1	TRBJ1-2	CSVADGTQYGYTF
NA	16	TRBV11-3	TRBJ2-1	CASSPQLAGGYNEQFF
many	14	TRBV10-3	TRBJ1-2	CAISQTGDTDGYTF
many	16	TRBV12-3/TRBV12-4	TRBJ2-5	CASSHYGELYQETQYF
NA	14	TRBV27	TRBJ2-7	CASSPRGGDYEQYF
many	17	TRBV12-3/TRBV12-4	TRBJ2-2	CASSLTTVFGNTGELFF
many	14	TRBV6-6	TRBJ2-2	CASSYPAYTGELFF
many	14	TRBV27	TRBJ2-1	CASTPGGNYNEQFF
many	15	TRBV4-1	TRBJ1-3	CASSQGQGEGNTIYF
NA	14	TRBV4-3	TRBJ2-7	CASSASGWGYEQYF
many	17	TRBV7-9	TRBJ2-7	CASSFNPSGTPGYEQYF